The 21 T cell receptor beta chains below all came from one sample that was sequenced in a study of blood T cell repertoires in COVID-19. Produced via immunoSEQ multiplex PCR; TCRdb's table is partial and in-frame only. The sample includes 150,000 to 200,000 clones, around 85% of them seen just once. The sequenced sample was peripheral blood. Receptors originate from a human donor with acute or convalescent COVID-19. The donor label of this sample is uncertain.

This clone was recorded a few times. The rearrangement links TRBV27 to TRBJ2-1; 8 nucleotides agree with TRBD1. The germline gives CDR1 MNHEY, CDR2 SMNVEV (reference sequence). The CDR3 covers 15 residues. With 6 bases clipped from V and 2 bases from J, the junction kept 6 bases outside the gene matches. Here the CDR3 reads CASRIRDRPYNEQFF. The DNA for the CDR3 is TGTGCCAGCAGGATCCGGGACAGGCCCTACAATGAGCAGTTCTTC.

This sequence joins TRBV7-9 and TRBJ2-5; 10 bases match TRBD2. Looked up from germline, CDR1 is SEHNR and CDR2 is FQNEAQ (reference sequence). V dropped 1 base and J dropped 2; count of bases not matched to a gene: 1. CDR3 size: 15 residues. Here the CDR3 DNA reads TGTGCCAGCAGCTTAGATAGCGGGGGGCAAGAGACCCAGTACTTC. This sequence encodes CASSLDSGGQETQYF.

The V gene is TRBV6-6, the J gene TRBJ2-2, with D tentatively TRBD1 (8 bases). The CDR3 runs to 15 residues. In germline, CDR1 is MNHNY, CDR2 SVGAGI (reference sequence). Trimming cost V 2 bases and J 3 bases, with 10 bases left between them. The CDR3 nucleotides are TGTGCCAGCAGTTACACAGGGGGGGACACCGGGGAGCTGTTTTTT. Its translation: CASSYTGGDTGELFF.

The rearrangement links TRBV28 to TRBJ1-5; possibly TRBD1 for D (6 bases). In germline, CDR1 is MDHEN, CDR2 SYDVKM. V lost 10 bases and J lost 3, with 19 bases in between. The CDR3 is 15 residues long. The CDR3 DNA is TGTGCCACCCAACCCTGGACAGCTCTCAATCAGCCCCAGCATTTT. It translates to CATQPWTALNQPQHF.

The sample holds a few counts of this clone. The chain employs TRBV3-1 (or the pseudogene TRBV3-2) and TRBJ1-1; TRBD1 matches 7 bases. J lost 0 bases, V lost 4 bases, and 5 bases had no gene match. This CDR3 has 15 amino acids. CDR1 and CDR2 from the germline V gene are LGHDT and YNNKEL (reference sequence). The CDR3 spells CASSRRQGVNTEAFF. CDR3 bases: TGTGCCAGCAGCCGTCGACAGGGAGTGAACACTGAAGCTTTCTTT.

This chain connects TRBV3-1 (or the pseudogene TRBV3-2) to TRBJ1-4, with D tentatively TRBD1 (5 bases). Trimming took 3 bases from V and 7 from J, leaving 12 bases between them. Germline V gene data show CDR1 as LGHDT and CDR2 as YNNKEL (reference sequence). The length of the CDR3 is 14 residues. CDR3 in DNA: TGTGCCAGCAGCCAGACACGGGGGGGTGAAAAACTGTTTTTT. As protein: CASSQTRGGEKLFF.

This clone was seen once. The chain recombines TRBV5-1 with TRBJ1-4; 11 bases line up with TRBD1. This CDR3 has 15 residues. V dropped 4 bases and J dropped 7; count of bases not matched to a gene: 6. Germline V gene sequence: CDR1 SGHRS, CDR2 YFSETQ. The CDR3, as DNA: TGCGCCAGCAGCCCGGTTGGGACAGGGGGTGAAAAACTGTTTTTT. Protein sequence: CASSPVGTGGEKLFF.

DNA for the CDR3: TGTGCCAGTAGTCCGCAAACAGGGTTTGGAAACACCATATATTTT. It encodes CASSPQTGFGNTIYF. The chain couples TRBV19 to TRBJ1-3; tentatively, D is TRBD1 (6 bases). This CDR3 spans 15 amino acids. Germline loops: CDR1 LNHDA, CDR2 SQIVND (reference sequence). The V gene lost 5 bases and the J gene lost 3 bases, with 14 bases spanning the gap.

The rearrangement joins TRBV6-4 to TRBJ2-5; D is uncertain. There are 13 residues in the CDR3. Germline loops: CDR1 MRHNA, CDR2 SNTAGT. Trimming shortened V by 5 bases and J by 2 bases, and 9 bases separated the two germline ends. The CDR3 here is CASSRHIQETQYF. CDR3 DNA sequence: TGTGCCAGCAGTCGACACATACAAGAGACCCAGTACTTC.

Points on this clone: The same CDR3 can be traced to other DNA sequences in this sample. The rearrangement uses TRBV24-1 and TRBJ1-2; D is undetermined. This CDR3 has 12 amino acids. Trimming left V 3 bases short and J 5 bases short, with 6 bases between. Germline CDR1 and CDR2: KGHDR and SFDVKD. The CDR3 protein is CATSDGGYGYTF. In DNA, the CDR3 is TGTGCCACCAGTGATGGAGGGTATGGCTACACCTTC.

This chain connects TRBV7-8 to TRBJ2-4; no clear D. CDR1 and CDR2 (germline): SGHVS, FQNEAQ. CDR3 size: 17 residues. V was cut by 2 bases and J by 1 base, with 15 bases left in between. CDR3 DNA sequence: TGTGCCAGCAGCTTATATTCGGGTCGAGAGGCCAAAAACATTCAGTACTTC. As protein: CASSLYSGREAKNIQYF.

The chain joins TRBV13 to TRBJ1-2; D uncertain. Germline-derived CDR1 and CDR2 are PRHDT and FYEKMQ (reference sequence). V was clipped by 5 bases and J by 6 bases, with 22 bases between them. This CDR3 has 16 amino acids. The CDR3 nucleotides read TGTGCCAGCAGCCATCGGGAACCAGTCATGGTAGATGGCTACACCTTC. This translates into CASSHREPVMVDGYTF.

The chain combines TRBV5-1 with TRBJ1-4; 9 nucleotides agree with TRBD1. From germline, CDR1 is SGHRS and CDR2 YFSETQ. There are 15 residues in the CDR3. V shed 4 bases and J 7 bases; nucleotides not matched to a gene: 8. The CDR3 DNA sequence: TGCGCCAGCAGCCTGGACAGGGGAGGAATTGAAAAACTGTTTTTT. It yields the protein CASSLDRGGIEKLFF.

The V call is TRBV19, the J call TRBJ1-4, with TRBD1 identical over 11 bases. The CDR3 runs 16 residues. The J segment lost 2 bases and the V segment lost 4 bases, leaving 3 bases of the junction unmatched. CDR1 is LNHDA, CDR2 SQIVND, per germline (reference sequence). The CDR3 reads CASSTGTGGTNEKLFF. The CDR3, as DNA: TGTGCCAGTAGTACTGGGACAGGGGGGACTAATGAAAAACTGTTTTTT.

This CDR3 is CASSLVTGVSSYNEQFF. DNA for the CDR3: TGTGCCAGCAGCTTAGTCACCGGGGTTAGCTCCTACAATGAGCAGTTCTTC. V and J are TRBV7-6 and TRBJ2-1; tentatively, D is TRBD2 (5 bases). CDR1 is SGHVS, CDR2 FNYEAQ, per germline. Trimming took 1 base from V and 0 from J, leaving 13 bases between them. The CDR3 loop spans 17 amino acids.

V is TRBV7-7 and J is TRBJ2-2; D gene uncertain. Trimming stripped 3 bases from V and 0 bases from J, with 8 bases between. Germline CDR1 is SSHAT and CDR2 is FNYEAQ (reference sequence). The CDR3 spans 15 residues. CDR3 amino acids: CASSFSPTNTGELFF. The CDR3, as DNA: TGTGCCAGCAGCTTTTCCCCCACGAACACCGGGGAGCTGTTTTTT.

V gene TRBV4-1 combines with J gene TRBJ2-4; TRBD1 agrees at 7 bases. V was clipped by 4 bases and J by 0 bases; unmatched bases: 9. The CDR3 contains 17 residues. Germline V gene lookup returns CDR1 MGHRA and CDR2 YSYEKL. The CDR3 nucleotides read TGCGCCAGCAGCCGCACGCCAGGGGGAGAAGCCAAAAACATTCAGTACTTC. Its translation is CASSRTPGGEAKNIQYF.

The chain joins TRBV7-9 to TRBJ1-1; D not resolved. The V and J ends lost 1 base and 0 bases respectively, with 6 bases between them. The CDR3 has 14 amino acids. Germline CDR1 reads SEHNR; CDR2 reads FQNEAQ (reference sequence). The CDR3 sequence: CASSLDRVNTEAFF. CDR3 sequence (DNA): TGTGCCAGCAGCTTAGACAGAGTGAACACTGAAGCTTTCTTT. Full variable domain (remainder filled in from reference TRBV7-9 and TRBJ1-1): DTGVSQNPRHKITKRGQNVTFRCDPISEHNRLYWYRQTLGQGPEFLTYFQNEAQLEKSRLLSDRFSAERPKGSFSTLEIQRTEQGDSAMYLCASSLDRVNTEAFFGQGTRLTVV.

This clone was counted a few times. The V and J genes are TRBV5-1 and TRBJ1-1, with TRBD1 matching 8 bases. Germline CDR1 and CDR2: SGHRS and YFSETQ. This CDR3 spans 13 amino acids. V lost 2 bases and J lost 4; bases outside the gene matches: 1. The CDR3 region has the DNA TGCGCCAGCAGCTTAACAGGGGGCACTGAAGCTTTCTTT. This translates into CASSLTGGTEAFF. The whole variable domain, remainder taken from reference TRBV5-1 and TRBJ1-1, is KAGVTQTPRYLIKTRGQQVTLSCSPISGHRSVSWYQQTPGQGLQFLFEYFSETQRNKGNFPGRFSGRQFSNSRSEMNVSTLELGDSALYLCASSLTGGTEAFFGQGTRLTVV.

In its sample, this clone was seen a few times. This chain uses TRBV24-1 with TRBJ2-7; D is perhaps TRBD2 (7 bases). The CDR3 is made up of 15 amino acids. The germline V gene has CDR1 KGHDR and CDR2 SFDVKD. V was shortened by 4 bases and J by 2 bases, with 14 bases between the two germline ends. This CDR3 is CATSERGGNPYEQYF. The CDR3 DNA reads as TGTGCCACCAGTGAGAGGGGGGGTAACCCCTACGAGCAGTACTTC.

This chain links TRBV5-1 with TRBJ1-3; D unresolved. Trimming shortened V by 0 bases and J by 0 bases, and 13 bases separated the two germline ends. This CDR3 is built from 17 residues. Germline CDR1 is SGHRS and CDR2 is YFSETQ. For the CDR3, the DNA is TGCGCCAGCAGCTTGGTTGCAGGCGATAACTCTGGAAACACCATATATTTT. Protein: CASSLVAGDNSGNTIYF.